This T cell receptor beta chain was documented in a study of radiotherapy plus CTLA-4 blockade in lung cancer. The CDR3 spans 14 residues. The germline V gene encodes CDR1 SEHNR and CDR2 FQNEAQ (reference sequence). In the case of this clone: An end of the junction differs from the germline gene, which may be a read error. This same CDR3 is encoded by further DNA sequences in the sample.

Some clones are missing from TCRdb's copy, which holds only in-frame ones; the method was immunoSEQ multiplex PCR. The table includes 60,000 to 70,000 clones, 79% detected once. The gene calls are TRBV7-9 and TRBJ2-2, with 7 bases that match TRBD1. This TCR was recovered from a human donor with non-small cell lung cancer who had a complete response to radiotherapy plus ipilimumab. Sequencing was performed on peripheral blood, taken from a patient treated with radiotherapy plus ipilimumab. The CDR3 sequence: CASSPQGGTGELFF. The DNA of the CDR3 is TGTGCCAGCAGCCCCCAAGGGGGCACCGGGGAGTTGTTTTTT.